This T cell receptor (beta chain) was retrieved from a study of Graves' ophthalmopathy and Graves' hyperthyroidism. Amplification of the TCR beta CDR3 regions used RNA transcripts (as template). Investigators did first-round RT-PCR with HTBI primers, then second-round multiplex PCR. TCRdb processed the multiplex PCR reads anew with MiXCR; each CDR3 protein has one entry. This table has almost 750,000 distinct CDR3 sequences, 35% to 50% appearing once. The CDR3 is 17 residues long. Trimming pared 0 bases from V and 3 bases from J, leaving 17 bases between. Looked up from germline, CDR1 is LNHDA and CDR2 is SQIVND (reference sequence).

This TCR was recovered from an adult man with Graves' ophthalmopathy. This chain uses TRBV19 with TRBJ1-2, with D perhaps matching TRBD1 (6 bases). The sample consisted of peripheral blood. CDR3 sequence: CASSIEIFGGIDYGYTF. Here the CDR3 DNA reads TGTGCCAGTAGTATAGAAATCTTTGGGGGCATCGACTATGGCTACACCTTC. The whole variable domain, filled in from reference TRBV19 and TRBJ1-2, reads DGGITQSPKYLFRKEGQNVTLSCEQNLNHDAMYWYRQDPGQGLRLIYYSQIVNDFQKGDIAEGYSVSREKKESFPLTVTSAQKNPTAFYLCASSIEIFGGIDYGYTFGSGTRLTVV.